Presented here are 4 T cell receptor beta chains from one specimen sequenced in a study of blood T cell repertoires in COVID-19. The protocol was immunoSEQ multiplex PCR, while the TCRdb copy is restricted to in-frame clones and leaves out a portion. The table includes about 140,000 clones, 81% detected once. The sequencing input was peripheral blood. These receptors were obtained from a woman aged 60 to 75 with active or convalescent COVID-19.

The chain employs TRBV12-3 or TRBV12-4 and TRBJ1-2, with a weak D call TRBD1 (5 bases). V lost 5 bases and J lost 10, with 14 bases in between. The CDR3 is 12 amino acids. CDR3 loop: CASSTRRGLYTF. For the CDR3, the DNA is TGTGCCAGCAGTACCAGGCGGGGACTCTACACCTTC.

In its sample, this clone was seen a few times. The genes are TRBV19 and TRBJ1-5; tentative D call: TRBD1 (5 bases). CDR3 length: 16 amino acids. Germline CDR1 LNHDA, CDR2 SQIVND (reference sequence). V was pared by 3 bases and J by 2 bases, with 14 bases between. The CDR3 region has the DNA TGTGCCAGTAGTATCCGACAGCCTCTAGGCAATCAGCCCCAGCATTTT. Protein product: CASSIRQPLGNQPQHF.

This chain connects TRBV7-9 to TRBJ2-3, with TRBD2 matching 7 bases. Germline V lookup: CDR1 SEHNR, CDR2 FQNEAQ (reference sequence). J lost 2 bases, V lost 5 bases, and 7 bases had no gene match. The CDR3 contains 15 residues. CDR3 nucleotides: TGTGCCAGCAGCGACCGCGGGGGTCTCACAGATACGCAGTATTTT. Its translation is CASSDRGGLTDTQYF. The complete variable domain, with remaining parts taken from reference TRBV7-9 and TRBJ2-3, reads DTGVSQNPRHKITKRGQNVTFRCDPISEHNRLYWYRQTLGQGPEFLTYFQNEAQLEKSRLLSDRFSAERPKGSFSTLEIQRTEQGDSAMYLCASSDRGGLTDTQYFGPGTRLTVL.

This clone was counted a single time. V and J are TRBV30 and TRBJ1-5; unclear D gene. Germline V lookup: CDR1 GTSNPN, CDR2 SVGIG (reference sequence). V lost 2 bases and J 3 bases, leaving 5 bases between the germline ends. This CDR3 is built from 12 residues. The CDR3 region is CAWSIFNQPQHF. In DNA form, the CDR3 reads TGTGCCTGGAGTATCTTCAATCAGCCCCAGCATTTT.